Following are 24 T cell receptor beta chains from one sample sequenced in a study of cytomegalovirus exposure and HLA in healthy donors (dated by TCRdb to the late 2010s). Libraries were built with the immunoSEQ multiplex PCR assay. For the multiplex PCR, a mixture combining 60 forward primers for TCR Vbeta segments and 13 reverse primers for TCR Jbeta segments was used. In its TCRdb copy, this immuneACCESS table keeps in-frame sequences only and misses some clones. Where compared with another copy, unresolved V genes explain less than half of these, and the others have no known cause. For this sample the table gives 150,000 to 250,000 clones, of which 85% were detected only once. The top ten hold approximately 2.1% of the sample. Sequencing used PBMCs. The receptors come from a woman aged 45 to 65 in good health and CMV-seronegative.

The CDR3 nucleotides are TGTGCCAGCAGCGTAGGACTAGCGACCCCGGGTGAGCAGTTCTTC. It is translated as CASSVGLATPGEQFF. The V call is TRBV14, the J call TRBJ2-1, with 9 bases fitting TRBD2. CDR1 and CDR2 from the germline V gene are SGHDN and FVKESK. V was pared by 5 bases and J by 9 bases, with 11 bases of the junction left unmatched. The CDR3 is made up of 15 amino acids.

This CDR3 is CASSVVDNMNTEAFF. CDR3 in DNA: TGTGCCAGCAGCGTAGTAGACAACATGAACACTGAAGCTTTCTTT. This chain uses TRBV9 with TRBJ1-1; D is unresolved. Germline values: CDR1 SGDLS, CDR2 YYNGEE. V was cut by 0 bases and J by 0 bases, with 9 bases left in between. This CDR3 is built from 15 residues.

The chain is built from TRBV28 and TRBJ2-1; 8 bases match TRBD2. J lost 0 bases, V lost 11 bases, and 9 bases had no gene match. Germline CDR1 and CDR2: MDHEN and SYDVKM. This CDR3 is built from 15 residues. CDR3 amino acids: CAAQRGGSSYNEQFF. For the CDR3, the DNA is TGTGCCGCACAACGGGGGGGGAGCTCCTACAATGAGCAGTTCTTC.

The rearrangement uses TRBV19 and TRBJ1-1; 7 nucleotides match TRBD1. Germline V gene lookup returns CDR1 LNHDA and CDR2 SQIVND (reference sequence). This CDR3 comprises 13 residues. The junction had 7 bases not matched to a gene; V was cut back by 4 bases and J by 8 bases. CDR3 sequence: CASSTIGTVEAFF. CDR3 DNA: TGTGCCAGTAGTACAATCGGGACAGTCGAAGCTTTCTTT.

The CDR3 DNA reads TGTGCCAGCAGCTTAGCCGTGGCAGCCTACGAGCAGTACTTC. The encoded protein is CASSLAVAAYEQYF. This chain connects TRBV7-2 to TRBJ2-7; no reliable D call. Germline CDR1 reads SGHTA; CDR2 reads FQGNSA. V was cut by 0 bases and J by 2 bases, with 8 bases left in between. The CDR3 extends over 14 amino acids.

This sequence joins TRBV19 and TRBJ2-5; 8 bases line up with TRBD2. The CDR3 spans 15 residues. Germline-derived CDR1 and CDR2 are LNHDA and SQIVND (reference sequence). J was trimmed by 0 bases and V by 3 bases; bases with no gene match: 3. The CDR3 DNA sequence: TGTGCCAGTAGTATGGGCGGGAGGTACCAAGAGACCCAGTACTTC. This gives the protein CASSMGGRYQETQYF.

The chain links TRBV29-1 to TRBJ2-7; TRBD1 agrees at 9 bases. This CDR3 is 15 amino acids long. The trim removed 4 bases at V and 2 bases at J, leaving 9 bases unmatched. Germline CDR1 reads SQVTM; CDR2 reads ANQGSEA. The CDR3 is CSVVGPGQGTYEQYF. The CDR3 DNA follows: TGCAGCGTTGTCGGGCCGGGACAGGGAACCTACGAGCAGTACTTC.

The chain carries TRBV19 and TRBJ1-5; D gene uncertain. Germline V gene data show CDR1 as LNHDA and CDR2 as SQIVND (reference sequence). V dropped 3 bases and J dropped 4 bases, with 10 bases sitting between them. CDR3 length: 14 residues. CDR3 sequence reads: CASSIPLVNQPQHF. CDR3 nucleotide sequence: TGTGCCAGTAGTATCCCCTTAGTGAATCAGCCCCAGCATTTT. The variable domain in full, completed from reference TRBV19 and TRBJ1-5, reads DGGITQSPKYLFRKEGQNVTLSCEQNLNHDAMYWYRQDPGQGLRLIYYSQIVNDFQKGDIAEGYSVSREKKESFPLTVTSAQKNPTAFYLCASSIPLVNQPQHFGDGTRLSIL.

The rearrangement links TRBV19 to TRBJ2-1, with 7 bases identical to TRBD2. The CDR3 contains 14 residues. CDR1 LNHDA and CDR2 SQIVND come from the germline V gene (reference sequence). Trimming cost V 4 bases and J 2 bases; bases outside gene matches: 2. CDR3 in DNA: TGTGCCAGTAGTACTAGCGGTACCTACAATGAGCAGTTCTTC. Its protein product is CASSTSGTYNEQFF.

V usage is TRBV5-1 and J usage is TRBJ2-7; no reliable D call. The CDR3 extends over 14 amino acids. Looked up from germline, CDR1 is SGHRS and CDR2 is YFSETQ. V was trimmed by 2 bases and J by 6 bases, leaving 15 bases between them. CDR3 loop: CASSLSRHSSEQYF. CDR3 nucleotides: TGCGCCAGCAGCTTATCACGACACAGCAGCGAGCAGTACTTC.

This sequence joins TRBV6-5 and TRBJ2-2; maybe TRBD2 (5 bases). Trimming stripped 2 bases from V and 5 bases from J, with 9 bases between. The CDR3 loop spans 14 amino acids. The germline CDR1 and CDR2 sequences are MNHEY and SVGAGI. CDR3 in DNA: TGTGCCAGCAGTTACACCGGGGATACCGGGGAGCTGTTTTTT. Amino acids: CASSYTGDTGELFF.

Comment on this clone: This specimen includes other DNA sequences encoding the same CDR3. The chain links TRBV7-2 to TRBJ2-7; 8 bases match TRBD1. Per germline, CDR1 SGHTA and CDR2 FQGNSA. V lost 1 base, J lost 3 bases, and 2 bases stayed unmatched. This CDR3 has 14 amino acids. The CDR3 reads CASSLGGTGYEQYF. As DNA, the CDR3 is TGTGCCAGCAGCTTAGGCGGGACAGGCTACGAGCAGTACTTC.

A few counts support this clone. The rearrangement links TRBV5-8 to TRBJ2-3, with D hard to call. V was cut by 0 bases and J by 2 bases, with 13 bases left in between. The CDR3 length is 16 residues. Germline V gene sequence: CDR1 SGHTS, CDR2 YDEGEE. CDR3 DNA: TGTGCCAGCAGCTTGGAAAATAGCTGGAACACAGATACGCAGTATTTT. Protein: CASSLENSWNTDTQYF.

This clone was counted many times. This chain joins TRBV6-1 and TRBJ2-6; a possible D gene is TRBD2 (6 bases). Trimming stripped 10 bases from V and 0 bases from J, with 13 bases between. The CDR3 has 15 amino acids. The V gene's germline CDR1 is MNHNS and CDR2 SASEGT. The CDR3 reads CATSPGDSGANVLTF. As DNA, the CDR3 is TGTGCCACATCCCCGGGGGACTCTGGGGCCAACGTCCTGACTTTC.

The CDR3 loop is CASSPGGTTAYEQYF. In DNA form, the CDR3 reads TGCGCCAGCAGCCCCGGAGGGACCACAGCCTACGAGCAGTACTTC. V gene TRBV5-1 combines with J gene TRBJ2-7; D is perhaps TRBD2 (6 bases). From germline, CDR1 is SGHRS and CDR2 YFSETQ. V was trimmed by 4 bases and J by 2 bases, leaving 16 bases between them. CDR3 length: 15 amino acids.

This clone is a singleton in its sample. V usage is TRBV5-1 and J usage is TRBJ2-1; the match to TRBD1 covers 9 bases. J gave up 8 bases and V 5 bases, and 8 bases lay outside the gene matches. Germline loops: CDR1 SGHRS, CDR2 YFSETQ. This CDR3 is built from 14 residues. The CDR3 loop reads CASRLGQGRHEQFF. Written as DNA, the CDR3 is TGCGCCAGCAGACTCGGACAGGGGAGGCATGAGCAGTTCTTC.

V gene TRBV5-6 combines with J gene TRBJ2-5; TRBD1 matches at 7 bases. This CDR3 has 15 residues. The germline CDR1 and CDR2 sequences are SGHDT and YYEEEE. With V trimmed by 2 bases and J by 11 bases, 15 bases remained unmatched. The CDR3 DNA reads as TGTGCCAGCAGCTTCAGGGGGTCCCCTCCTACGGAGCAGTACTTC. Its translation: CASSFRGSPPTEQYF.

The rearrangement uses TRBV7-2 and TRBJ1-5; D not certain. V was clipped by 4 bases and J by 6 bases, with 16 bases between them. The CDR3 sequence is 15 residues long. The germline V gene has CDR1 SGHTA and CDR2 FQGNSA. CDR3 in DNA: TGTGCCAGCAGCTGGAGTAGGCCGATTGGTCAGCCCCAGCATTTT. It codes for CASSWSRPIGQPQHF.

This clone was found a few times. The rearrangement joins TRBV7-9 to TRBJ2-7; 8 bases align to TRBD1. Germline CDR1 SEHNR, CDR2 FQNEAQ (reference sequence). Unmatched junction bases numbered 7, after V lost 4 bases and J lost 5 bases. The CDR3 runs 14 residues. Here the CDR3 DNA reads TGTGCCAGCAGCTCCCGACAGGGGTCAAACGAGCAGTACTTC. This codes for CASSSRQGSNEQYF.

The chain employs TRBV7-2 and TRBJ2-1; D is possibly TRBD1 (5 bases). The CDR3 is 15 residues long. Per germline, CDR1 SGHTA and CDR2 FQGNSA. V lost 1 base, J lost 6 bases, and 13 bases lay in between. The CDR3 bases are TGTGCCAGCAGCTTAGGCCTAACAAGGGGCAATGAGCAGTTCTTC. Its translation is CASSLGLTRGNEQFF.

V gene TRBV2 combines with J gene TRBJ2-3; D is possibly TRBD1 (6 bases). In germline, CDR1 is SNHLY, CDR2 FYNNEI. V lost 4 bases, J lost 1 base, and 15 bases lay in between. The CDR3 is 16 amino acids. The DNA of the CDR3 is TGTGCCAGCAGTGCAACAGGGTTAAGTGGCACAGATACGCAGTATTTT. Protein: CASSATGLSGTDTQYF.

This rearrangement joins TRBV6-1 to TRBJ1-1; weak D call: TRBD1 (5 bases). V dropped 2 bases and J dropped 4 bases, with 11 bases sitting between them. The CDR3 is 14 residues long. The V gene's germline CDR1 is MNHNS and CDR2 SASEGT. CDR3 sequence reads: CASSERVGGTEAFF. Here the CDR3 DNA reads TGTGCCAGCAGTGAAAGGGTGGGGGGCACTGAAGCTTTCTTT.

The CDR3 region is CASGGFYEQYF. The CDR3 DNA reads as TGCGCCTCGGGAGGGTTCTACGAGCAGTACTTC. The rearrangement uses TRBV4-1 and TRBJ2-7; 8 bases map to TRBD2. CDR1 and CDR2 (germline): MGHRA, YSYEKL. The CDR3 covers 11 residues. With 11 bases clipped from V and 3 bases from J, the junction kept 3 bases outside the gene matches.

The chain combines TRBV5-4 with TRBJ1-2; D gene uncertain. The CDR3 extends over 15 amino acids. Germline CDR1 is SGHNT and CDR2 is YYREEE (reference sequence). Trimming cost V 3 bases and J 4 bases, with 16 bases left between them. The CDR3 DNA reads as TGTGCCAGCAGCTCCGGCAGACTACCCATCTATGGCTACACCTTC. Translated: CASSSGRLPIYGYTF.